A selection of T cell receptor beta chains follows, all from one sample in a study of shared clonotypes between healthy human individuals. The table came from immunoSEQ multiplex PCR; TCRdb's copy has only in-frame clones and leaves some out. Here the sample spans a few hundred thousand clones, less than 75% being singletons. The sequenced sample consisted of memory CD4+ T cells sorted from blood. The receptors originated from a man aged 25-40 years in good health. CDR3s include the opening cysteine and the closing phenylalanine or tryptophan. The D gene is left open where the match is weak. For some rows the clone size is stated as once, few or many, or as a class when expanded; others skip it.

d_gene	abundance	v_gene	j_gene	CDR3aa	CDR3nt
TRBD2	.	TRBV28	TRBJ2-2	CASTGRIAGTVNTGELFF	TGTGCCAGCACAGGGAGAATAGCGGGAACCGTGAACACCGGGGAGCTGTTTTTT
.	.	TRBV6-1	TRBJ1-5	CASSERQTSNQPQHF	TGTGCCAGCAGTGAACGACAGACTAGCAATCAGCCCCAGCATTTT
.	.	TRBV10-3	TRBJ2-1	CAISDPRSLYNEQFF	TGTGCCATCAGTGACCCGAGATCCCTCTACAATGAGCAGTTCTTC
.	.	TRBV6-1	TRBJ1-1	CASRLTESFF	TGTGCCAGCAGACTGACGGAGTCTTTCTTT
TRBD1	.	TRBV28	TRBJ2-7	CASSPSKNYRGAYEQYF	TGTGCCAGCAGTCCATCCAAAAACTACAGGGGGGCCTACGAGCAGTACTTC
TRBD1	.	TRBV19	TRBJ1-5	CASSTLVGQGSQPQHF	TGTGCCAGTAGTACCTTAGTCGGACAGGGTAGTCAGCCCCAGCATTTT
.	.	TRBV4-2	TRBJ2-2	CASSQERQGSGELFF	TGTGCCAGCAGCCAAGAAAGGCAGGGATCCGGGGAGCTGTTTTTT
.	.	TRBV18	TRBJ1-3	CASSQQGSGNTIYF	TGTGCCAGCTCACAGCAGGGGTCTGGAAACACCATATATTTT
TRBD2	.	TRBV7-2	TRBJ2-1	CASSLGTSGRAGQFF	TGTGCCAGCAGCTTAGGGACTAGCGGGAGGGCCGGGCAGTTCTTC
.	.	TRBV28	TRBJ1-1	CASRFFPNTEAFF	TGTGCCAGCAGGTTTTTCCCGAACACTGAAGCTTTCTTT
.	.	TRBV7-7	TRBJ1-3	CASSREAGNTIYF	TGTGCCAGCAGCAGGGAAGCAGGAAACACCATATATTTT
.	.	TRBV5-1	TRBJ1-4	CASSRGGRTTNEKLFF	TGCGCCAGCAGCCGGGGAGGGAGAACAACTAATGAAAAACTGTTTTTT
TRBD1	once	TRBV28	TRBJ1-2	CASSPPGTAYGYTF	TGTGCCAGCAGTCCCCCCGGGACAGCTTATGGCTACACCTTC
.	.	TRBV6-1	TRBJ2-1	CASSEGGATEQFF	TGTGCCAGCAGTGAGGGCGGGGCTACGGAGCAGTTCTTC
.	.	TRBV5-1	TRBJ2-5	CASSFHPVGGGNPQETQYF	TGCGCCAGCAGCTTTCACCCGGTTGGTGGCGGGAACCCCCAAGAGACCCAGTACTTC
.	few	TRBV18	TRBJ1-1	CASSPRFGGTENTEAFF	TGTGCCAGCTCACCGCGCTTCGGGGGCACGGAGAACACTGAAGCTTTCTTT
TRBD1	.	TRBV28	TRBJ2-7	CASGRDRGLRWYF	TGTGCCAGTGGCCGGGACAGGGGGCTTAGGTGGTACTTC
.	.	TRBV7-2	TRBJ1-5	CASSFGPRGLQPQHF	TGTGCCAGCAGCTTTGGGCCCCGAGGACTTCAGCCCCAGCATTTT
.	.	TRBV9	TRBJ2-7	CASSVPVGQGLVDTF	TGTGCCAGCAGTGTACCGGTGGGACAGGGACTAGTAGATACCTTC
TRBD1	.	TRBV28	TRBJ1-5	CASQAPGLGTGNNQPQHF	TGTGCCAGCCAAGCGCCTGGGCTCGGGACAGGGAACAATCAGCCCCAGCATTTT
TRBD1	.	TRBV5-1	TRBJ1-4	CASSSTIGGGAEKLFF	TGCGCCAGCAGCTCCACAATAGGAGGGGGCGCGGAAAAACTGTTTTTT
.	.	TRBV7-9	TRBJ2-3	CASSPSPGRRTSDTQYF	TGTGCCAGCAGCCCTAGCCCGGGACGGAGGACCTCAGATACGCAGTATTTT
TRBD1	.	TRBV18	TRBJ2-3	CASSRDRVADTQYF	TGTGCCAGCTCACGTGACAGGGTGGCAGATACGCAGTATTTT
TRBD2	once	TRBV15	TRBJ2-1	CATSRGLEQFF	TGTGCCACCAGCAGGGGACTAGAGCAGTTCTTC
.	.	TRBV5-1	TRBJ2-2	CASSLGTTHTGELFF	TGCGCCAGCAGCTTGGGGACTACCCACACCGGGGAGCTGTTTTTT
TRBD2	.	TRBV7-2	TRBJ2-1	CASSSSGYEQFF	TGTGCCAGCAGCTCTAGCGGGTATGAGCAGTTCTTC
.	once	TRBV4-2	TRBJ2-2	CASSQDSTNTGELFF	TGTGCCAGCAGCCAAGACAGTACGAACACCGGGGAGCTGTTTTTT
.	once	TRBV14	TRBJ1-1	CASSQGMRGGTEAFF	TGTGCCAGCAGCCAGGGGATGAGGGGAGGCACTGAAGCTTTCTTT
.	.	TRBV9	TRBJ2-5	CASSASPGLQTQYF	TGTGCCAGCAGCGCATCTCCGGGCCTACAGACCCAGTACTTC
.	many	TRBV19	TRBJ1-5	CASSPLGEPQHF	TGTGCCAGTAGCCCTCTCGGGGAGCCCCAGCATTTT
.	.	TRBV4-1	TRBJ1-4	CASTHRWGSGEKLFF	TGCGCCAGCACCCACCGGTGGGGGTCTGGAGAAAAACTGTTTTTT
TRBD2	once	TRBV28	TRBJ2-7	CASSLEPSGSSYEQYF	TGTGCCAGCAGTTTAGAACCTAGCGGGAGCTCCTACGAGCAGTACTTC
.	.	TRBV19	TRBJ2-2	CATKRAGELFF	TGTGCCACAAAGCGGGCCGGGGAGCTGTTTTTT
TRBD1	once	TRBV6-5	TRBJ2-5	CASSYGGQGEQETQYF	TGTGCCAGCAGTTACGGTGGGCAGGGGGAACAAGAGACCCAGTACTTC
TRBD2	.	TRBV4-2	TRBJ2-3	CASSQPGRAGGRPDTQYF	TGTGCCAGCAGCCAACCCGGGCGAGCGGGAGGGCGACCAGATACGCAGTATTTT
.	.	TRBV15	TRBJ1-3	CATSRQRGLSGNTIYF	TGTGCCACCAGCAGACAACGTGGATTATCTGGAAACACCATATATTTT